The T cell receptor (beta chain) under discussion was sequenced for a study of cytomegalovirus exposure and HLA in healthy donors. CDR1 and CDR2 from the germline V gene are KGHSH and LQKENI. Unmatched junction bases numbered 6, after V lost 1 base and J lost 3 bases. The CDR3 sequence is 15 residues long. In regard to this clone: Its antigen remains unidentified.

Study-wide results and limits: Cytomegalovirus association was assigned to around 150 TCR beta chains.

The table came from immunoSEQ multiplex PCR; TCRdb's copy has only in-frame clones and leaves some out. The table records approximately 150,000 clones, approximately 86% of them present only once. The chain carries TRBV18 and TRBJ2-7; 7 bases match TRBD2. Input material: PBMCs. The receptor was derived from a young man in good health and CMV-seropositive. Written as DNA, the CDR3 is TGTGCCAGCTCACCACTCGGGGGGAAGAACTACGAGCAGTACTTC. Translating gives CASSPLGGKNYEQYF.